This TCR beta chain was obtained from a study of blood T cell repertoires in COVID-19. Sequencing was performed with immunoSEQ multiplex PCR; in TCRdb, only in-frame clones are kept and a portion is missing. The sample includes hundreds of thousands of clones, just under 90% seen only once; the top ten take around 1.3%. Allocation to cohorts depended on clinical history reported by the participants. This receptor was obtained from a young man who had recovered from COVID-19. The source material was PBMCs or T cells enriched from blood (not recorded which).

The CDR3 bases are TGTGCCAGCAGCATCATGTCCGGGACTAACAATGAGCAGTTCTTC. This encodes CASSIMSGTNNEQFF. The V gene is TRBV7-2, the J gene TRBJ2-1; 7 nucleotides agree with TRBD2. The CDR3 spans 15 residues. The V gene's germline CDR1 is SGHTA and CDR2 FQGNSA. Trimming removed 5 bases from V and 5 bases from J; junction bases left unmatched: 9.